This T cell receptor beta chain is drawn from a study of T cell responses to AZD1222 COVID-19 vaccine (dated by TCRdb to the early 2020s). Regarding the study in general: AZD1222 recipients with second doses at about 4 weeks or about 12 weeks were pooled, because spike-specific TCR depth and breadth did not differ between schedules. Trial participants were enrolled by age into subgroups of 18-55, 56-69 and 70-plus years, and around 150, 29 and 61 TCR-sequenced participants, respectively, were included in these subgroups. TCR sequencing covered more than 230 trial participants: around 210 given two doses of AZD1222 and around 26 given two doses of MenACWY control vaccine. The full study reports these points: Because no samples from the day 14 peak response were available, repertoires could be characterized only after the peak T cell response. After two AZD1222 doses, both the breadth and the depth of spike-specific TCRs were significantly higher than at day 0 and than in MenACWY recipients. Conclusions about previously exposed vaccinees are limited because only five to seven AZD1222 recipients were SARS-CoV-2 seropositive at baseline. The 56-69-year group was small, and its depth increase did not reach significance, likely because of low power. Reportedly, almost half of the unique spike-specific TCRs recognized epitopes lying outside the regions that are mutated in the B.1.351 and B.1.1.7 variants. CD4 TCRs associated with the vaccine covered the entire spike protein, and the dominant responses were in regions 160-218 and 743-854. Participants were mostly white British, with more females than males. The authors suggested clonal diversity may have been underestimated.

Turning to this clone: Its antigen remains undetermined. The input lacks base qualities; no much larger clone sits a single base away.

What this sample's time point label stands for: baseline before first vaccination. Vaccinee samples were obtained from the UK trials COV001 and COV002, which included a single-blind randomized controlled phase 2/3 trial of AZD1222 (ChAdOx1 nCoV-19) in healthy adults. For TCRbeta chain sequencing, PBMC samples from trial participants were taken at day 0 and at day 28 after the second dose. The CDR3 regions of human TCRbeta chains were analyzed by immunosequencing. For the original study's pipeline: Repertoire TCRs were matched against a reference library of SARS-CoV-2-specific TCRs generated with the MIRA antigen-specificity platform. Breadth was defined as the fraction of unique TCRs that were SARS-CoV-2-associated. Depth was defined as the fraction of total T cells that were SARS-CoV-2-associated. Using the MIRA data, every spike-specific TCR was mapped to the spike region that the TCR reacted to and assigned to either a CD4 or a CD8 class. Log10-transformed breadth and depth values were compared by one-way ANOVA with Sidak's multiple comparisons tests. Held by TCRdb, this immuneACCESS table contains in-frame sequences only and omits some clones. Under half of the omission traces to an unresolved V gene where checked; the cause of the rest is unknown. V and J calls plus clone size are reproduced from that table; the DNA served to infer D and trimming. This sample gives approximately 140,000 clones in total; 90% to 95% of them show up just once. The top ten hold more than 1.3% of the sample.

The cysteine opens and the phenylalanine closes a CDR3 of 16 amino acids. CDR3 DNA only is kept here, 48 bases in frame from base 1. Trimming removed 3 bases from V and 8 bases from J; the gene matches leave 14 bases unexplained. CDR1 and CDR2 were assigned from the germline V gene as LGHNA and YSLEER. The chain is assembled from TRBV4-3 and TRBJ2-3; 7 bases in between match TRBD2. The sample in question was peripheral blood, obtained on day 0 of AZD1222 vaccination. This TCR derives from an adult in good health. This receptor has the CDR3 CASSHLTLTTGGTQYF. The DNA reads TGCGCCAGCAGCCATCTTACCCTCACGACGGGGGGTACGCAGTATTTT.